Listed below are T cell receptor beta chains from one sample, sequenced in a study of cytomegalovirus exposure and HLA in healthy donors. Clones were read by immunoSEQ multiplex PCR, and TCRdb kept only the in-frame ones, dropping some. This sample carries fewer than 120,000 clones, over 60% of them seen once, and the ten largest clones take about 3.2%. Sequenced material: PBMCs. Source of these receptors: a woman in her fifties or sixties in good health and CMV-seropositive. CDR3s include the opening cysteine and the closing phenylalanine or tryptophan. D genes are given only for firm matches. Expanded clones get a size class; other rows say once, few or many, or leave the size out.

abundance: -; j_gene: TRBJ2-1; v_gene: TRBV2; d_gene: -; CDR3aa: CASRSGSVYNEQFF; CDR3nt: TGTGCCAGCAGAAGTGGGAGTGTTTACAATGAGCAGTTCTTC
abundance: -; j_gene: TRBJ2-1; v_gene: TRBV9; d_gene: TRBD2; CDR3aa: CASSASGTSYNEQFF; CDR3nt: TGTGCCAGCAGCGCGAGCGGGACCTCCTACAATGAGCAGTTCTTC
abundance: -; j_gene: TRBJ2-7; v_gene: TRBV2; d_gene: -; CDR3aa: CASRSLGDEQYF; CDR3nt: TGTGCCAGCAGATCGCTGGGCGATGAGCAGTACTTC
abundance: -; j_gene: TRBJ1-2; v_gene: TRBV28; d_gene: -; CDR3aa: CASSSRRDGYTF; CDR3nt: TGTGCCAGCAGTTCCAGACGGGATGGCTACACCTTC
abundance: -; j_gene: TRBJ1-5; v_gene: TRBV6-1; d_gene: -; CDR3aa: CASSESGQPQHF; CDR3nt: TGTGCCAGCAGTGAATCAGGACAGCCCCAGCATTTT
abundance: few; j_gene: TRBJ1-5; v_gene: TRBV28; d_gene: -; CDR3aa: CASSLISEGNQPQHF; CDR3nt: TGTGCCAGCAGTTTAATCAGTGAGGGCAATCAGCCCCAGCATTTT
abundance: -; j_gene: TRBJ2-7; v_gene: TRBV18; d_gene: -; CDR3aa: CASSPTSQRYEQYF; CDR3nt: TGTGCCAGCTCACCTACTAGCCAGAGGTACGAGCAGTACTTC
abundance: -; j_gene: TRBJ2-2; v_gene: TRBV29-1; d_gene: -; CDR3aa: CSVDTSNTGELFF; CDR3nt: TGCAGCGTCGATACTTCGAACACCGGGGAGCTGTTTTTT
abundance: once; j_gene: TRBJ1-1; v_gene: TRBV29-1; d_gene: -; CDR3aa: CSVVTQGNTEAFF; CDR3nt: TGCAGCGTTGTTACACAGGGGAACACTGAAGCTTTCTTT
abundance: -; j_gene: TRBJ1-2; v_gene: TRBV6-6; d_gene: -; CDR3aa: CASSSTGLHYYGYTF; CDR3nt: TGTGCCAGCAGTTCGACAGGTCTCCACTACTATGGCTACACCTTC
abundance: -; j_gene: TRBJ1-2; v_gene: TRBV5-5; d_gene: -; CDR3aa: CASSLNTGNYGYTF; CDR3nt: TGTGCCAGCAGCTTAAATACGGGAAACTATGGCTACACCTTC
abundance: -; j_gene: TRBJ1-5; v_gene: TRBV7-9; d_gene: -; CDR3aa: CASSLSAGRSNQPQHF; CDR3nt: TGTGCCAGCAGCTTAAGTGCAGGGCGTAGCAATCAGCCCCAGCATTTT
abundance: -; j_gene: TRBJ2-5; v_gene: TRBV14; d_gene: -; CDR3aa: CASSQVSWGGAETQYF; CDR3nt: TGTGCCAGCAGCCAAGTTTCCTGGGGAGGAGCAGAGACCCAGTACTTC
abundance: -; j_gene: TRBJ1-1; v_gene: TRBV7-9; d_gene: TRBD1; CDR3aa: CASSSRTGSNTEAFF; CDR3nt: TGTGCCAGCAGCTCACGGACAGGCTCCAACACTGAAGCTTTCTTT
abundance: -; j_gene: TRBJ2-6; v_gene: TRBV27; d_gene: -; CDR3aa: CASSLEPAGGANVLTF; CDR3nt: TGTGCCAGCAGTTTAGAACCGGCGGGGGGGGCCAACGTCCTGACTTTC
abundance: -; j_gene: TRBJ2-7; v_gene: TRBV4-1; d_gene: -; CDR3aa: CASSPAPGLTYEQYF; CDR3nt: TGCGCCAGCAGCCCCGCCCCGGGACTGACCTACGAGCAGTACTTC
abundance: -; j_gene: TRBJ2-1; v_gene: TRBV29-1; d_gene: TRBD2; CDR3aa: CSVGGTSGRASYNEQFF; CDR3nt: TGCAGCGTTGGTGGGACTAGCGGGAGGGCCTCCTACAATGAGCAGTTCTTC
abundance: -; j_gene: TRBJ1-5; v_gene: TRBV7-9; d_gene: -; CDR3aa: CSSSLAMAGYSQPQHF; CDR3nt: TGTTCCAGCAGCTTAGCTATGGCAGGGTACAGTCAGCCCCAGCATTTT
abundance: -; j_gene: TRBJ2-6; v_gene: TRBV7-6; d_gene: TRBD2; CDR3aa: CASSLGGRAGANVLTF; CDR3nt: TGTGCCAGCAGCTTAGGCGGGAGGGCTGGGGCCAACGTCCTGACTTTC
abundance: -; j_gene: TRBJ1-1; v_gene: TRBV28; d_gene: -; CDR3aa: CASSLLGGGNTEAFF; CDR3nt: TGTGCCAGCAGTTTACTAGGCGGTGGGAACACTGAAGCTTTCTTT
abundance: few; j_gene: TRBJ1-5; v_gene: TRBV7-2; d_gene: TRBD1; CDR3aa: CASSLRTGDNQPQHF; CDR3nt: TGTGCCAGCAGCTTAAGGACAGGGGACAATCAGCCCCAGCATTTT
abundance: -; j_gene: TRBJ1-6; v_gene: TRBV11-2; d_gene: -; CDR3aa: CASSIHRAQKPPLHF; CDR3nt: TGTGCCAGCAGCATCCACAGGGCTCAAAAGCCACCCCTCCACTTT
abundance: -; j_gene: TRBJ1-1; v_gene: TRBV5-4; d_gene: TRBD1; CDR3aa: CASSSGQGAIDTEAFF; CDR3nt: TGTGCCAGCAGCTCGGGACAGGGGGCGATAGACACTGAAGCTTTCTTT
abundance: -; j_gene: TRBJ2-1; v_gene: TRBV2; d_gene: TRBD2; CDR3aa: CASRGLAGGDEQFF; CDR3nt: TGTGCCAGCAGAGGACTAGCGGGAGGGGATGAGCAGTTCTTC
abundance: -; j_gene: TRBJ1-2; v_gene: TRBV18; d_gene: -; CDR3aa: CASSPPAGGSDYGYTF; CDR3nt: TGTGCCAGCTCACCACCGGCGGGGGGATCCGACTATGGCTACACCTTC
abundance: few; j_gene: TRBJ2-1; v_gene: TRBV5-1; d_gene: TRBD2; CDR3aa: CASSLTSGGNEQFF; CDR3nt: TGCGCCAGCAGCTTGACTAGCGGGGGTAATGAGCAGTTCTTC
abundance: -; j_gene: TRBJ1-5; v_gene: TRBV4-2; d_gene: -; CDR3aa: CASSQEPTVGGNQPQHF; CDR3nt: TGTGCCAGCAGCCAAGAGCCTACGGTCGGGGGCAATCAGCCCCAGCATTTT
abundance: -; j_gene: TRBJ1-2; v_gene: TRBV27; d_gene: -; CDR3aa: CASSLAGPNYGYTF; CDR3nt: TGTGCCAGCAGTCTCGCGGGACCTAACTATGGCTACACCTTC
abundance: -; j_gene: TRBJ1-4; v_gene: TRBV27; d_gene: TRBD1; CDR3aa: CASRAVLRDRGGEKLFF; CDR3nt: TGTGCCAGCAGGGCCGTCCTCCGGGACAGGGGTGGCGAAAAACTGTTTTTT
abundance: many; j_gene: TRBJ2-1; v_gene: TRBV7-6; d_gene: -; CDR3aa: CASSFGQHNEQFF; CDR3nt: TGTGCCAGCAGCTTTGGACAACACAATGAGCAGTTCTTC
abundance: once; j_gene: TRBJ1-2; v_gene: TRBV6-5; d_gene: TRBD1; CDR3aa: CASSTAGGYGYTF; CDR3nt: TGTGCCAGCAGTACCGCAGGGGGCTATGGCTACACCTTC
abundance: -; j_gene: TRBJ1-2; v_gene: TRBV29-1; d_gene: -; CDR3aa: CSVEARGVDYGYTF; CDR3nt: TGCAGCGTTGAAGCCAGGGGAGTAGACTATGGCTACACCTTC
abundance: -; j_gene: TRBJ2-1; v_gene: TRBV27; d_gene: TRBD2; CDR3aa: CASSAKGLAGGFRDNEQFF; CDR3nt: TGTGCCAGCAGTGCCAAGGGACTAGCGGGAGGTTTTCGAGACAATGAGCAGTTCTTC
abundance: -; j_gene: TRBJ2-7; v_gene: TRBV20-1; d_gene: -; CDR3aa: CSAGGVYEQYF; CDR3nt: TGCAGTGCAGGGGGGGTGTACGAGCAGTACTTC
abundance: -; j_gene: TRBJ1-1; v_gene: TRBV7-9; d_gene: -; CDR3aa: CASSSPPASGGDTEAFF; CDR3nt: TGTGCCAGCAGCTCCCCACCGGCATCGGGGGGGGACACTGAAGCTTTCTTT
abundance: -; j_gene: TRBJ2-1; v_gene: TRBV27; d_gene: -; CDR3aa: CASSPFGYNEQFF; CDR3nt: TGTGCCAGCAGTCCGTTCGGCTACAATGAGCAGTTCTTC
abundance: -; j_gene: TRBJ2-2; v_gene: TRBV28; d_gene: -; CDR3aa: CASIKGPGELFF; CDR3nt: TGTGCCAGCATTAAGGGGCCCGGGGAGCTGTTTTTT
abundance: -; j_gene: TRBJ1-2; v_gene: TRBV28; d_gene: -; CDR3aa: CASSWTSGGYTF; CDR3nt: TGTGCCAGCAGTTGGACATCCGGTGGCTACACCTTC
abundance: -; j_gene: TRBJ2-5; v_gene: TRBV9; d_gene: -; CDR3aa: CASSAGSETQYF; CDR3nt: TGTGCCAGCAGCGCCGGGTCAGAGACCCAGTACTTC
abundance: once; j_gene: TRBJ2-1; v_gene: TRBV29-1; d_gene: TRBD2; CDR3aa: CSVEEWGLAGKYNEQFF; CDR3nt: TGCAGCGTTGAAGAATGGGGACTAGCGGGAAAATACAATGAGCAGTTCTTC